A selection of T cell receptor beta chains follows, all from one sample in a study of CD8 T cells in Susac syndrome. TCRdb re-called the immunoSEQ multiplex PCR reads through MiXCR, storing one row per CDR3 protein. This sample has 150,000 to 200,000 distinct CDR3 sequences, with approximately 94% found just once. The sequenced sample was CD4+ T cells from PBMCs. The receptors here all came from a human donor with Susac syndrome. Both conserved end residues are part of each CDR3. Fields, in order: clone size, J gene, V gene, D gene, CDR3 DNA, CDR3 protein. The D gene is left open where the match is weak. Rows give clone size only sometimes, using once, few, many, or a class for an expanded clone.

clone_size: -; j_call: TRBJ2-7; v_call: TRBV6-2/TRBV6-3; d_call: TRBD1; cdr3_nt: TGTGCCAGCAGGACAGGGGTTAGGCCTCTCGAGCAGTACTTC; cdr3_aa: CASRTGVRPLEQYF
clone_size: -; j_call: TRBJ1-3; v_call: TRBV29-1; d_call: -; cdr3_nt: TGCAGCGTTGATAGCCGGGTTGGAAACACCATATATTTT; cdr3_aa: CSVDSRVGNTIYF
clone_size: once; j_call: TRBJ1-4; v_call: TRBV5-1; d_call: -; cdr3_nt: TGCGCCAGCAGCTTGGGGCAGGGGTCAACTAATGAAAAACTGTTTTTT; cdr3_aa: CASSLGQGSTNEKLFF
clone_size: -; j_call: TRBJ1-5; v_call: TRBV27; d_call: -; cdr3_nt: TGTGCCAGTCACAAACAGGGTGGAGATCAGCCCCAGCATTTT; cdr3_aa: CASHKQGGDQPQHF
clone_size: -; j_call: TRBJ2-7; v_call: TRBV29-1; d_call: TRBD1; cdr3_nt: TGCAGCGTCAAGCCGAGGGGGACAGGCCCCTACGAGCAGTACTTC; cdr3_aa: CSVKPRGTGPYEQYF
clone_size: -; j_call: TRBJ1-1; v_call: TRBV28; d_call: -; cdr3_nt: TGTGCCAGCACCCAGAACACTGAAGCTTTCTTT; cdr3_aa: CASTQNTEAFF
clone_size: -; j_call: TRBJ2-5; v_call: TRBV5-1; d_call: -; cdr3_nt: TGCGCCAGCAGCTTGGCCAATTTGGGGCATGTTTCGGAAGAGACCCAGTACTTC; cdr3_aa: CASSLANLGHVSEETQYF
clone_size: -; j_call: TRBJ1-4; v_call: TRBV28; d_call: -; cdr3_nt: TGTGCCAGCAGACTAACTAATGAAAAACTGTTTTTT; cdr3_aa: CASRLTNEKLFF
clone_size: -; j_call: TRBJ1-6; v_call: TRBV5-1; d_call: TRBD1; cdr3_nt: TGCGCCAGCAGCCCGGGACAGGTTGTGGGTTCACCCCTCCACTTT; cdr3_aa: CASSPGQVVGSPLHF
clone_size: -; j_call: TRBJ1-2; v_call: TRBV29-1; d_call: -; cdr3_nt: TGCAGCGTGGGACAAGCTAACTATGGCTACACCTTC; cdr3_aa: CSVGQANYGYTF
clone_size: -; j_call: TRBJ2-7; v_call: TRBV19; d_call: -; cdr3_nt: TGTGCCAGTAGTCGGGGACGTGGGACCTACGAGCAGTACTTC; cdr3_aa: CASSRGRGTYEQYF
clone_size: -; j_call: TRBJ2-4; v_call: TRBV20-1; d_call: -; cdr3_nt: TGCAGTGCTAGAGTAAGGCTAGCCAAAAACATTCAGTACTTC; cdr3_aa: CSARVRLAKNIQYF
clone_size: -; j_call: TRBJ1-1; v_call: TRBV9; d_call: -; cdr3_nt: TGTGCCAGCAGCGCCTGGAGGGGGAACACTGAAGCTTTCTTT; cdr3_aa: CASSAWRGNTEAFF
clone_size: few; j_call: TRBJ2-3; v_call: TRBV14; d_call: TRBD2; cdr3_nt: TGTGCCAGCAGCCAACCGGGGGGGCCTAGCGATACGCAGTATTTT; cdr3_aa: CASSQPGGPSDTQYF
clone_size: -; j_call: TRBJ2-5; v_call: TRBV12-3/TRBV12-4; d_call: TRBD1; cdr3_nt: TGTGCCAGCAGCCCCGTGGGGGGACAGGGGACCCTAAGACCTCACTTC; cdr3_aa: CASSPVGGQGTLRPHF
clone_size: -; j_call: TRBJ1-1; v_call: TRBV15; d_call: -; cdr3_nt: TGTGCCACCAGCAGTCTGATCTGGGGCGCGAACACTGAAGCTTTCTTT; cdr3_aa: CATSSLIWGANTEAFF
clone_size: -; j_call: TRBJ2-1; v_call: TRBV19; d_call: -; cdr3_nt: TGTGCCAGTAGTATGACTACTTCCTACAATGAGCAGTTCTTC; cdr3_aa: CASSMTTSYNEQFF
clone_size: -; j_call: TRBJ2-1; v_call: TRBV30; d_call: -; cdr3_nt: TGTGCCTGGAGTCTGGAGCAGTTCTTC; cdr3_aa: CAWSLEQFF
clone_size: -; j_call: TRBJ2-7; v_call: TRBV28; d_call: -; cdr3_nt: TGTGCCAGCAGTTTCACGGGCCACCCCGAGCAGTACTTC; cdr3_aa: CASSFTGHPEQYF
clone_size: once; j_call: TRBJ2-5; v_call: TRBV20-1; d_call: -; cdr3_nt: TGCAGTGCTAGTGTAGGGAAGGGAGAGACCCAGTACTTC; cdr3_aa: CSASVGKGETQYF
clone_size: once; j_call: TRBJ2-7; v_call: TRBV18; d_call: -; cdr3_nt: TGTGCCAGCTCACCTTCCGGGACCAACTACGAGCAGTACTTC; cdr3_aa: CASSPSGTNYEQYF
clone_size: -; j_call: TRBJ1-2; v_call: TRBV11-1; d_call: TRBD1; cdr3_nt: TGTGCCAGCAGCCCTAGGACAGGGACCTATGGCTACACCTTC; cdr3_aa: CASSPRTGTYGYTF
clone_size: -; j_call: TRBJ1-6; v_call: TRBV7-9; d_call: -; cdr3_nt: TGTGCCAGCAGCTTATTGACGGAAAATTCACCCCTCCACTTT; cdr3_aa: CASSLLTENSPLHF
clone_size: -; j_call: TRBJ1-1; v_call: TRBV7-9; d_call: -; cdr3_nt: TGTGCCAGCAGCTTTGTGGGGCGGGGCACTGAAGCTTTCTTT; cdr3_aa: CASSFVGRGTEAFF
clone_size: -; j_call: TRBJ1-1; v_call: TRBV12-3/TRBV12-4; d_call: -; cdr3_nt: TGTGCCAGCAGTTTAAGCGTGACTGAAGCTTTCTTT; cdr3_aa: CASSLSVTEAFF
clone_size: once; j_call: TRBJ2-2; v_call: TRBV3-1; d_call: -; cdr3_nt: TGTGCCAGCAGCCAAGCAGGCGGGACCGGGGAGCTGTTTTTT; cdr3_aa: CASSQAGGTGELFF
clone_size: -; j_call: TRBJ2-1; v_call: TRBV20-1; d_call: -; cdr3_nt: TGCAGTGCTAGAATTCTAGCTGAGGGGGATGAGCAGTTCTTC; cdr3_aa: CSARILAEGDEQFF
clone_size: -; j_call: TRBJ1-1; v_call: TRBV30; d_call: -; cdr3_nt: TGTGCCTTACACAGGGATCTAGGCACTGAAGCTTTCTTT; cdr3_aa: CALHRDLGTEAFF
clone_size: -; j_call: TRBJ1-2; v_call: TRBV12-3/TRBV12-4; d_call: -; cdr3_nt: TGTGCCAGCAGTTTGTCCAGGGCCTCCTATGGCTACACCTTC; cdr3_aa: CASSLSRASYGYTF
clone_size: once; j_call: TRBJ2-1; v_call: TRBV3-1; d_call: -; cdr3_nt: TGTGCCAGCAGCCAAGATTCTGGTTACAATGAGCAGTTCTTC; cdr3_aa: CASSQDSGYNEQFF
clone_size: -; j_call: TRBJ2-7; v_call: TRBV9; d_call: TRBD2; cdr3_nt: TGTGCCAGCAGCGTTAGCGGGGGCCCCTACGAGCAGTACTTC; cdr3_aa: CASSVSGGPYEQYF
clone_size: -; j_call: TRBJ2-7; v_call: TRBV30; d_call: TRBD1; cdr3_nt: TGTGCCTGGTCCACCCGGACAGGGTCTCATGAGCAGTACTTC; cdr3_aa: CAWSTRTGSHEQYF